The 25 T cell receptor beta chains reported below all come from one sample, sequenced in a study of blood T cell repertoires in COVID-19. TCRdb keeps only in-frame clones here, not all; method: immunoSEQ multiplex PCR. The table shows nearly 350,000 clones, with 75% to 90% occurring only once. Sequencing was done on a sample of peripheral blood. Receptors were obtained from a woman between 45 and 60 years old with COVID-19, enrolled during active disease.

This clone was seen once. This chain joins TRBV11-2 and TRBJ2-5; perhaps TRBD2 as D (5 bases). Trimming shortened V by 7 bases and J by 4 bases, and 10 bases separated the two germline ends. The CDR3 runs to 12 residues. The V gene's germline CDR1 is SGHAT and CDR2 FQNNGV. CDR3 amino acids: CASKAGGETQYF. The CDR3 DNA reads as TGTGCCAGCAAGGCTGGAGGAGAGACCCAGTACTTC.

The chain is built from TRBV6-1 and TRBJ2-1; 10 nucleotides agree with TRBD2. Germline V lookup: CDR1 MNHNS, CDR2 SASEGT. The CDR3 loop spans 17 amino acids. With V trimmed by 3 bases and J by 4 bases, 9 bases remained unmatched. The CDR3 coding sequence is TGTGCCAGCAGTGATTGGAATAGCGGGAGGTCGTACAATGAGCAGTTCTTC. The encoded protein is CASSDWNSGRSYNEQFF.

The gene calls are TRBV14 and TRBJ2-3, with D unresolved. The V end lost 0 bases, the J end lost 9 bases, and 13 bases lay between the germline ends. The CDR3 runs 14 residues. CDR1 and CDR2 from the germline V gene are SGHDN and FVKESK. Written as DNA, the CDR3 is TGTGCCAGCAGCCAAGATGATCGCCTACGGACGCAGTATTTT. Its translation: CASSQDDRLRTQYF.

V gene TRBV5-6 combines with J gene TRBJ1-3; the match to TRBD1 covers 7 bases. The junction had 2 bases not matched to a gene; V was cut back by 0 bases and J by 2 bases. Germline lookup yields CDR1 SGHDT and CDR2 YYEEEE. The CDR3 totals 15 residues. In DNA form, the CDR3 reads TGTGCCAGCAGCTTGGCCCAGGGGGCTGGAAACACCATATATTTT. Its translation is CASSLAQGAGNTIYF.

The chain uses TRBV21-1 and TRBJ2-7; TRBD2 is taken as the D call from the table, unchecked against the DNA. TRBV21-1 is recorded as a pseudogene. The CDR3 consists of 14 residues. The CDR3 loop reads CASSKGLPHYEQYF. The DNA of the CDR3 is TGTGCCAGCAGCAAGGGACTGCCACACTACGAGCAGTACTTC.

This chain links TRBV12-5 with TRBJ2-5; D is perhaps TRBD2 (5 bases). CDR1 is LGHNT, CDR2 FRNRAP, per germline. This CDR3 is built from 15 residues. V lost 0 bases, J lost 4 bases, and 12 bases lay in between. CDR3 sequence reads: CASGLVWLAGETQYF. Here the CDR3 DNA reads TGTGCTAGTGGTTTGGTTTGGCTAGCAGGAGAGACCCAGTACTTC.

This clone was seen more than once but under ten times. The V and J genes are TRBV30 and TRBJ1-1; 7 bases agree with TRBD1. The germline V gene has CDR1 GTSNPN and CDR2 SVGIG (reference sequence). This CDR3 is built from 15 residues. Trimming removed 4 bases from V and 1 base from J; junction bases left unmatched: 9. This chain's CDR3 is CAWISFGQENTEAFF. The CDR3, as DNA: TGTGCCTGGATTTCCTTCGGACAGGAGAACACTGAAGCTTTCTTT.

J is TRBJ1-4 and V is TRBV5-6; D is unclear. The germline V and J ends were trimmed by 1 base and 3 bases, with 16 bases remaining between them. The CDR3 consists of 17 residues. Germline assignment: CDR1 SGHDT and CDR2 YYEEEE. The DNA for the CDR3 is TGTGCCAGCAGCTTGCGTCCTGTGGCACCCCCTAATGAAAAACTGTTTTTT. Amino acids: CASSLRPVAPPNEKLFF.

The rearrangement links TRBV5-4 to TRBJ1-2; TRBD1 might be the D (5 bases). From germline, CDR1 is SGHNT and CDR2 YYREEE (reference sequence). V shed 7 bases and J shed 4 bases, with 17 bases lying between them. This CDR3 is 14 amino acids long. The CDR3 protein is CASSRRGFSYGYTF. The CDR3 nucleotides read TGTGCCAGCTCCCGAAGGGGTTTTAGCTATGGCTACACCTTC.

This clone was seen only once. The chain has TRBV5-1 and TRBJ2-6; 15 bases are a match to TRBD2. Germline V lookup: CDR1 SGHRS, CDR2 YFSETQ. Losses at the gene ends were 4 bases for V and 0 bases for J; bases not matched to a gene: 8. The CDR3 consists of 20 residues. CDR3 sequence: CASSLPGLAGGTSGANVLTF. CDR3 nucleotide sequence: TGCGCCAGCAGCCTCCCGGGACTAGCGGGAGGAACCTCTGGGGCCAACGTCCTGACTTTC.

The CDR3 reads CASAGTGDYEQYF. The CDR3, as DNA: TGTGCCAGCGCCGGGACAGGAGACTACGAGCAGTACTTC. The rearrangement links TRBV11-1 to TRBJ2-7; 8 bases line up with TRBD1. Looked up from germline, CDR1 is SGHAT and CDR2 is FQDESV (reference sequence). V lost 8 bases and J lost 3; bases outside the gene matches: 6. There are 13 residues in the CDR3.

The chain couples TRBV29-1 to TRBJ1-4; D is unresolved. The germline gives CDR1 SQVTM, CDR2 ANQGSEA. The CDR3 sequence is 15 residues long. Trimming pared 5 bases from V and 0 bases from J, leaving 13 bases between. CDR3 residues: CSVRYRLATNEKLFF. CDR3 nucleotides: TGCAGCGTTCGATACAGACTAGCAACTAATGAAAAACTGTTTTTT.

The genes are TRBV19 and TRBJ2-5; perhaps TRBD1 as D (5 bases). V shed 4 bases and J shed 5 bases, with 8 bases lying between them. The length of the CDR3 is 12 residues. Germline CDR1 LNHDA, CDR2 SQIVND (reference sequence). The CDR3 sequence: CASSTAGETQYF. The DNA of the CDR3 is TGTGCCAGTAGTACCGCAGGGGAGACCCAGTACTTC.

This clone was recorded only once. The V and J genes are TRBV7-2 and TRBJ2-7, with TRBD2 identical over 14 bases. This CDR3 is built from 15 residues. J gave up 7 bases and V 5 bases, and 7 bases lay outside the gene matches. Germline loops: CDR1 SGHTA, CDR2 FQGNSA. DNA of the CDR3: TGTGCCAGCAGCCGGGGACTAGCGGGAGTGGGGGAGCAGTACTTC. This sequence encodes CASSRGLAGVGEQYF.

The V and J genes are TRBV6-2 or TRBV6-3 and TRBJ1-1; 12 nucleotides align to TRBD1. Germline loops: CDR1 MNHEY, CDR2 SVGEGT. V dropped 6 bases and J dropped 3; count of bases not matched to a gene: 8. The CDR3 length is 16 residues. The CDR3 coding sequence is TGTGCCAGCAGCCCTCGTGGGACAGGGGGCGACACTGAAGCTTTCTTT. This sequence encodes CASSPRGTGGDTEAFF.

CDR3 sequence: CYPRSYEQYF. CDR3 in DNA: TGTTACCCCAGATCCTACGAGCAGTACTTC. V gene TRBV27 combines with J gene TRBJ2-7; no clear D. Germline loops: CDR1 MNHEY, CDR2 SMNVEV (reference sequence). The CDR3 loop spans 10 amino acids.

The CDR3 nucleotides are TGTGCCAGCACCGGTAGCGGGAGGGCTGGAGATACGCAGTATTTT. It encodes CASTGSGRAGDTQYF. This chain connects TRBV6-1 to TRBJ2-3, with 11 bases matching TRBD2. V shed 7 bases and J 5 bases; nucleotides not matched to a gene: 8. The CDR3 is made up of 15 amino acids. The germline gives CDR1 MNHNS, CDR2 SASEGT.

The chain is built from TRBV30 and TRBJ1-1, with TRBD1 as a possible D gene (5 bases). V gave up 2 bases and J gave up 1 base, with 8 bases separating them. Germline CDR1 reads GTSNPN; CDR2 reads SVGIG (reference sequence). The CDR3 is 13 amino acids. CDR3 in amino acids: CAWSTDRNTEAFF. CDR3 nucleotide sequence: TGTGCCTGGAGTACAGACAGGAACACTGAAGCTTTCTTT.

The chain uses TRBV5-1 and TRBJ2-7, with 8 bases that match TRBD2. The CDR3 covers 17 residues. Per germline, CDR1 SGHRS and CDR2 YFSETQ. V shed 4 bases and J 0 bases; nucleotides not matched to a gene: 12. The CDR3 loop reads CASSPGRGGRTSYEQYF. In DNA, the CDR3 is TGCGCCAGCAGCCCTGGAAGGGGCGGGAGGACCTCCTACGAGCAGTACTTC.

The rearrangement joins TRBV5-1 to TRBJ2-1, with 8 bases aligning to TRBD2. The CDR3 runs to 14 residues. CDR1 is SGHRS and CDR2 is YFSETQ in the germline V gene. The trim removed 4 bases at V and 8 bases at J, leaving 8 bases unmatched. Here the CDR3 DNA reads TGCGCCAGCAGCCCGAGGACTAGCAACTATGAGCAGTTCTTC. Translation gives CASSPRTSNYEQFF. Combining the CDR3 with reference TRBV5-1 and TRBJ2-1 gives the whole variable domain KAGVTQTPRYLIKTRGQQVTLSCSPISGHRSVSWYQQTPGQGLQFLFEYFSETQRNKGNFPGRFSGRQFSNSRSEMNVSTLELGDSALYLCASSPRTSNYEQFFGPGTRLTVL.

This clone is medium-sized (0.01 to 0.1%) within its sample. This chain links TRBV15 with TRBJ2-2, with D maybe TRBD2 (6 bases). The length of the CDR3 is 21 residues. From germline, CDR1 is LNHNV and CDR2 YYDKDF (reference sequence). With 0 bases removed from V and 1 base from J, the gap between germline ends came to 24 bases. CDR3 DNA: TGTGCCACCAGCAGAGAGAGAAGTTCTTATGGAGGGCAGGAGAACACCGGGGAGCTGTTTTTT. It encodes CATSRERSSYGGQENTGELFF.

The genes are TRBV7-2 and TRBJ2-7, with D possibly being TRBD1 (6 bases). The CDR3 consists of 13 residues. Germline V gene lookup returns CDR1 SGHTA and CDR2 FQGNSA. Trimming cost V 4 bases and J 3 bases, with 10 bases left between them. CDR3 in DNA: TGTGCCAGCAGCTCTGGACAGTTCTACGAGCAGTACTTC. Its protein is CASSSGQFYEQYF.

The chain employs TRBV3-1 (or the pseudogene TRBV3-2) and TRBJ2-7; 13 bases line up with TRBD2. The germline V gene encodes CDR1 LGHDT and CDR2 YNNKEL (reference sequence). The V segment lost 2 bases and the J segment 6 bases; nucleotides outside the gene matches: 4. CDR3 length equals 15 residues. This chain's CDR3 is CASSQPGLAGAEQYF. Here the CDR3 DNA reads TGTGCCAGCAGCCAACCCGGACTAGCGGGAGCCGAGCAGTACTTC.

This chain connects TRBV11-3 to TRBJ2-5; weak D call: TRBD1 (5 bases). Germline V gene sequence: CDR1 SGHNT, CDR2 YENEEA. Trimming cost V 5 bases and J 3 bases, with 13 bases left between them. The CDR3 sequence is 14 residues long. CDR3 amino acids: CASSTPPDKETQYF. For the CDR3, the DNA is TGTGCCAGCAGCACTCCCCCGGACAAAGAGACCCAGTACTTC.

J is TRBJ2-1 and V is TRBV10-3; a possible D gene is TRBD1 (6 bases). Trimming took off 6 bases at V and 7 bases at J, with 19 bases between the two ends. CDR3 length equals 15 residues. The germline gives CDR1 ENHRY, CDR2 SYGVKD. CDR3 DNA: TGTGCCATCAGAAAGAGACAGGATACTTTTAATGAGCAGTTCTTC. Protein: CAIRKRQDTFNEQFF.